This T cell receptor (beta chain) was captured in a study of regulatory T cells in long-lasting Graves disease. Study findings and constraints: There was favoring of TRBV28, TRBJ1-2 and TRBJ2-5 in persistent disease.

CDR3 length: 14 residues. V was trimmed by 7 bases and J by 1 base, leaving 11 bases between them. Germline V gene lookup returns CDR1 MNHNS and CDR2 SASEGT. For this clonotype: Antigen: not known.

CDR3 regions were amplified by Arm-PCR using iRepertoire HTBI primers to build TCR beta libraries. TCRdb ran MiXCR on the multiplex PCR reads and lists one entry per CDR3 protein. Among hundreds of thousands of distinct CDR3 sequences listed, more than 15% were seen once. As for time point: newly diagnosed GD, antithyroid drugs for less than 3 months. The TCR library was made from RNA extracted from PBMCs. These data are also associated with another study on T cells in Graves' hyperthyroidism and ophthalmopathy.

This TCR came from a woman aged 40-65 years with Graves disease. Sequences were derived from peripheral blood mononuclear cells (PBMCs), sampled at new diagnosis, from a patient treated with antithyroid drugs. The genes are TRBV6-1 and TRBJ2-4; the D is unclear. CDR3 bases: TGTGCCAGCAACGACCCCCTGGCCAAAAACATTCAGTACTTC. It encodes CASNDPLAKNIQYF.